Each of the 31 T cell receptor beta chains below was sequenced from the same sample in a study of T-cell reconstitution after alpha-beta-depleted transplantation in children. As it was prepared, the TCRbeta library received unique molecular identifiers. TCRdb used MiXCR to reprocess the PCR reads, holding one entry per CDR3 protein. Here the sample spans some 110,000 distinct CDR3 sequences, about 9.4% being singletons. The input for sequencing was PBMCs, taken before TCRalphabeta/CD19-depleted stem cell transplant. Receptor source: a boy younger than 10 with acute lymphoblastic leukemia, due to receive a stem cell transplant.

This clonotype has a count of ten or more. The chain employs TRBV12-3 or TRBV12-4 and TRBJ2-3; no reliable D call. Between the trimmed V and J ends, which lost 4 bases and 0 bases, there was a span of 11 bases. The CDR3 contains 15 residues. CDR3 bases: TGTGCCAGCAGTTCGGACGGACGTAGCACAGATACGCAGTATTTT. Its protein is CASSSDGRSTDTQYF.

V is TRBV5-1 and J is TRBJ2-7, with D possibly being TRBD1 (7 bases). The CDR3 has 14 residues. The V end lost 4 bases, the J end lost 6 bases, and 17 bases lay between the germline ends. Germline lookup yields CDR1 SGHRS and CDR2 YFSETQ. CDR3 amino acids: CASSRRDSKSEQYF. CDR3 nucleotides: TGCGCCAGCAGCCGGAGGGACAGCAAAAGCGAGCAGTACTTC.

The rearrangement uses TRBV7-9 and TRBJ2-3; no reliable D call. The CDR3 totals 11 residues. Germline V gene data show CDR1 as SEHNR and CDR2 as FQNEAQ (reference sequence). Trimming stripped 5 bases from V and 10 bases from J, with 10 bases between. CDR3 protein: CASSPSWAQYF. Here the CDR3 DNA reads TGTGCCAGCAGCCCCAGTTGGGCGCAGTATTTT. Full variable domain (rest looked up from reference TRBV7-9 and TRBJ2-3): DTGVSQNPRHKITKRGQNVTFRCDPISEHNRLYWYRQTLGQGPEFLTYFQNEAQLEKSRLLSDRFSAERPKGSFSTLEIQRTEQGDSAMYLCASSPSWAQYFGPGTRLTVL.

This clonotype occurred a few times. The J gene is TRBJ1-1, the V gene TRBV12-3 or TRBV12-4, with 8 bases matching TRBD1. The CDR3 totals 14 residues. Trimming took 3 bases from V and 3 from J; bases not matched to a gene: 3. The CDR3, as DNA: TGTGCCAGCAGTTTCAGGGGGCGGCACACTGAAGCTTTCTTT. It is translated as CASSFRGRHTEAFF.

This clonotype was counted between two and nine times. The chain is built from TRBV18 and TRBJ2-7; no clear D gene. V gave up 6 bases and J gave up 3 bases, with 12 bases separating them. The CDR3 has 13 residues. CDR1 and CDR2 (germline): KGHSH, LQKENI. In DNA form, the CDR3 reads TGTGCCAGCTCCCTCGCTAGATACTACGAGCAGTACTTC. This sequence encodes CASSLARYYEQYF.

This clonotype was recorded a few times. CDR3 sequence: CASSPAKTVNTEAFF. CDR3 DNA sequence: TGTGCCAGCTCACCGGCGAAGACAGTGAACACTGAAGCTTTCTTT. The V and J genes are TRBV18 and TRBJ1-1; possibly TRBD1 for D (5 bases). The CDR3 contains 15 residues. The V gene lost 3 bases and the J gene lost 0 bases, with 11 bases spanning the gap. In germline, CDR1 is KGHSH, CDR2 LQKENI. Together with reference TRBV18 and TRBJ1-1, the CDR3 gives the full variable domain: NAGVMQNPRHLVRRRGQEARLRCSPMKGHSHVYWYRQLPEEGLKFMVYLQKENIIDESGMPKERFSAEFPKEGPSILRIQQVVRGDSAAYFCASSPAKTVNTEAFFGQGTRLTVV.

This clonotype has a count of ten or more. CDR3: CSARDVGAEQFF. In DNA form, the CDR3 reads TGCAGTGCTAGAGATGTTGGGGCTGAGCAGTTCTTC. The chain employs TRBV20-1 and TRBJ2-1, with a tentative D call TRBD1 (5 bases). This CDR3 comprises 12 residues. From germline, CDR1 is DFQATT and CDR2 SNEGSKA (reference sequence). Trimming took 0 bases from V and 9 from J, leaving 9 bases between them.

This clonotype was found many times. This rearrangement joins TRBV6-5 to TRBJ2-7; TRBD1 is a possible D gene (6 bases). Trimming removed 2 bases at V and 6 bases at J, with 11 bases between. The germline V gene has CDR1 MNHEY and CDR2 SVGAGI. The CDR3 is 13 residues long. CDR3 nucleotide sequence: TGTGCCAGCAGTTACAACAGCAGGGGCGAGCAGTACTTC. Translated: CASSYNSRGEQYF.

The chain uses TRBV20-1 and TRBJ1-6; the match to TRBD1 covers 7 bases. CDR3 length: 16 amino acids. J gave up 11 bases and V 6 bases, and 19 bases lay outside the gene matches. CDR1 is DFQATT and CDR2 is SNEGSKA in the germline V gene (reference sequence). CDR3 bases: TGCAGTGCCAAACCGGGACAGATCGCCTATGGTACACCCCTCCACTTT. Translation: CSAKPGQIAYGTPLHF.

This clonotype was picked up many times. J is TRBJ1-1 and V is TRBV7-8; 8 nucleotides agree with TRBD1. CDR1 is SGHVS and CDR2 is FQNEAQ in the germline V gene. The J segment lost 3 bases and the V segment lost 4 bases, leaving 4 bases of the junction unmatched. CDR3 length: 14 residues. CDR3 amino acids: CASSSTGVYTEAFF. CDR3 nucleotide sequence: TGTGCCAGCAGCTCGACAGGGGTCTACACTGAAGCTTTCTTT.

CDR3 residues: CASGSGRTGNGAETQYF. The CDR3 region has the DNA TGTGCCAGCGGCTCTGGGCGGACAGGTAACGGGGCAGAGACCCAGTACTTC. This chain uses TRBV5-4 with TRBJ2-5, with 7 positions matching TRBD1. J gave up 4 bases and V 7 bases, and 19 bases lay outside the gene matches. From germline, CDR1 is SGHNT and CDR2 YYREEE (reference sequence). The CDR3 consists of 17 residues.

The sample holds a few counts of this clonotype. This chain's CDR3 is CASSLDSQETQYF. The CDR3 DNA sequence: TGCGCCAGCAGCCTGGACAGCCAAGAGACCCAGTACTTC. The chain couples TRBV5-1 to TRBJ2-5, with D possibly TRBD1 on 6 matching bases. This CDR3 is built from 13 residues. Per the germline V gene, CDR1 is SGHRS and CDR2 is YFSETQ. V lost 4 bases, J lost 1 base, and 8 bases lay in between.

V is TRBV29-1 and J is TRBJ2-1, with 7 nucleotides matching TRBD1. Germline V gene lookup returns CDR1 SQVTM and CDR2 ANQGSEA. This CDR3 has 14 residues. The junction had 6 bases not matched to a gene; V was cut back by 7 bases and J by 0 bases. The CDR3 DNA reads TGCAGCGCCGTGGGACAGAGCTCCTACAATGAGCAGTTCTTC. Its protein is CSAVGQSSYNEQFF.

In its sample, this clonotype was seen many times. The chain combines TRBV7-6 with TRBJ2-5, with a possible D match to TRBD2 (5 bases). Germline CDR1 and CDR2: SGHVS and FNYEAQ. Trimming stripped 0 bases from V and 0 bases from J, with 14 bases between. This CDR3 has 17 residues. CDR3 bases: TGTGCCAGCAGCTTAGCGGAGAGGGAGAAGTACCAAGAGACCCAGTACTTC. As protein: CASSLAEREKYQETQYF.

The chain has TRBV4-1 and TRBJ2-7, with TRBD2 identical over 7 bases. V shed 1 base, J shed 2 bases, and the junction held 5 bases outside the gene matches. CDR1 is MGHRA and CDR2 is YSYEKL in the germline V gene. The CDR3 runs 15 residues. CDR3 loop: CASSQVPGLPYEQYF. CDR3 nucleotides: TGCGCCAGCAGCCAAGTTCCGGGACTACCCTACGAGCAGTACTTC.

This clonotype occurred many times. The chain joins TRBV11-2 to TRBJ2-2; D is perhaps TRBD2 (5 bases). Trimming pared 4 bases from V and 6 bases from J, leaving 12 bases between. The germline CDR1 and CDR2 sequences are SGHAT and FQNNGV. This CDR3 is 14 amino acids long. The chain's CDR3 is CASSWGNSAGELFF. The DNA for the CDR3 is TGTGCCAGCAGCTGGGGAAATAGCGCCGGGGAGCTGTTTTTT.

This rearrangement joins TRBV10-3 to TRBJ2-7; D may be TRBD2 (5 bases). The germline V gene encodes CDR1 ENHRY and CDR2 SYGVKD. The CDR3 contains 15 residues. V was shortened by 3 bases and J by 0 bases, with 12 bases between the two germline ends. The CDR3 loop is CAISDKGSASYEQYF. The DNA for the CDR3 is TGTGCCATCAGTGATAAAGGGAGTGCCTCCTACGAGCAGTACTTC.

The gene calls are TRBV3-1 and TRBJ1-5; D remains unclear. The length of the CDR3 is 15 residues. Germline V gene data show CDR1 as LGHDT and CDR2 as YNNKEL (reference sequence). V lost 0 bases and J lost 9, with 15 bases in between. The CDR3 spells CASSQDPGVDRPQHF. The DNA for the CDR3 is TGTGCCAGCAGCCAAGATCCCGGCGTGGATCGGCCCCAGCATTTT.

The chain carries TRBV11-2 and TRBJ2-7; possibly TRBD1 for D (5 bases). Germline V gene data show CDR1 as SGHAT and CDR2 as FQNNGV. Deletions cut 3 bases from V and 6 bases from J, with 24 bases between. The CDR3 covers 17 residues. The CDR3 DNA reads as TGTGCCAGCAGCTTCGTCGGCAGGGAAAACGTTTTGGGCGAGCAGTACTTC. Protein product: CASSFVGRENVLGEQYF. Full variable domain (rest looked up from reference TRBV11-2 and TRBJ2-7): EAGVAQSPRYKIIEKRQSVAFWCNPISGHATLYWYQQILGQGPKLLIQFQNNGVVDDSQLPKDRFSAERLKGVDSTLKIQPAKLEDSAVYLCASSFVGRENVLGEQYFGPGTRLTVT.

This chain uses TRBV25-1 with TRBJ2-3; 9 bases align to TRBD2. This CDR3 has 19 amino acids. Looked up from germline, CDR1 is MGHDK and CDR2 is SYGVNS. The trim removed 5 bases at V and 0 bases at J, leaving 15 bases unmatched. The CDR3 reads CASSSERREGPPSTDTQYF. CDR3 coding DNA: TGTGCCAGCAGTTCAGAAAGGCGGGAGGGCCCTCCTAGCACAGATACGCAGTATTTT.

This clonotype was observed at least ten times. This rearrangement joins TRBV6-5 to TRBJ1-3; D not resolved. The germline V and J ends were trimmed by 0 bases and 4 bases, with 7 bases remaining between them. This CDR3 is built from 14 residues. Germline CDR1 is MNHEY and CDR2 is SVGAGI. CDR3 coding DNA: TGTGCCAGCAGTTACTCGAGGACGGGAAACACCATATATTTT. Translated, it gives CASSYSRTGNTIYF.

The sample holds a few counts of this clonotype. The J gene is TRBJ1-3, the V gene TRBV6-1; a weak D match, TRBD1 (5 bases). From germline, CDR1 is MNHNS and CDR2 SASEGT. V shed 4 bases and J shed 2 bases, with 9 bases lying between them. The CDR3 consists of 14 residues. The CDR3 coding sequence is TGTGCCAGCAGTGGTGGGGCTACTGGAAACACCATATATTTT. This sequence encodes CASSGGATGNTIYF.

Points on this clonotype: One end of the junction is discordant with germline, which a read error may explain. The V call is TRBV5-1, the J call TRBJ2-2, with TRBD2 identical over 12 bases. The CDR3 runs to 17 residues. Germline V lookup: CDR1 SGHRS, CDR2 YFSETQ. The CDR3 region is CTSSQRTSGETPGELFF. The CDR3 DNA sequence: TGCACCAGCAGCCAAAGGACTAGCGGGGAGACTCCGGGGGAGCTGTTTTTT.

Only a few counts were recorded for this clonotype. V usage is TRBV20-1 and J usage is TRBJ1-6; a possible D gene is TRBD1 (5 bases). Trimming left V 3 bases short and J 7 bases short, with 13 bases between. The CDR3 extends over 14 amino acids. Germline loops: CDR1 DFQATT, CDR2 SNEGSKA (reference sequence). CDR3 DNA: TGCAGTGCTAGGGAACGGGGGTGGAATTCACCCCTCCACTTT. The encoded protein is CSARERGWNSPLHF.

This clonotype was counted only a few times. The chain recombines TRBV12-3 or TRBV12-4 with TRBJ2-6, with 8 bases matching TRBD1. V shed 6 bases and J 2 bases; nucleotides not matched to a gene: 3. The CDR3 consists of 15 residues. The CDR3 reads CASSWTGTGANVLTF. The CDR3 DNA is TGTGCCAGCAGCTGGACAGGGACTGGGGCCAACGTCCTGACTTTC.

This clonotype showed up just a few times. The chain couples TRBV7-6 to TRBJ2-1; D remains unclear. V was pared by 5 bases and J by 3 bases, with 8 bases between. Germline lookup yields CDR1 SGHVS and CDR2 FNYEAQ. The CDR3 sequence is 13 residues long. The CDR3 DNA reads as TGTGCCAGCAGCCTGGGATACTACAATGAGCAGTTCTTC. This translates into CASSLGYYNEQFF.

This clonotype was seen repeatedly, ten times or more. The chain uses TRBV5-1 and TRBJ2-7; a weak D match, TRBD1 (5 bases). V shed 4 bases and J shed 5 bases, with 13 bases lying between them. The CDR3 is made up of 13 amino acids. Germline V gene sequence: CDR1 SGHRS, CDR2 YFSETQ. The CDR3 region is CASSLDLRDEQYF. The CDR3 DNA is TGCGCCAGCAGCCTGGACCTCAGGGACGAGCAGTACTTC.

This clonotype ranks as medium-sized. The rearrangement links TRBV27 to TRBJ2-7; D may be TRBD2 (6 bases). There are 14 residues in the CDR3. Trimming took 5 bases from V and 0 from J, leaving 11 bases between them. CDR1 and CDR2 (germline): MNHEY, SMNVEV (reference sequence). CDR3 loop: CASSSSGSSYEQYF. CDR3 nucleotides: TGTGCCAGCAGTAGCTCCGGGAGCTCCTACGAGCAGTACTTC.

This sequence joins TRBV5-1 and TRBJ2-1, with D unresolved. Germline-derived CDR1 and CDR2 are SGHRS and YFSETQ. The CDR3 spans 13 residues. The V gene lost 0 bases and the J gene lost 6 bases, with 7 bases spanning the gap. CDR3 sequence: CASSLGFINEQFF. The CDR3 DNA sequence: TGCGCCAGCAGCTTGGGGTTTATCAATGAGCAGTTCTTC.

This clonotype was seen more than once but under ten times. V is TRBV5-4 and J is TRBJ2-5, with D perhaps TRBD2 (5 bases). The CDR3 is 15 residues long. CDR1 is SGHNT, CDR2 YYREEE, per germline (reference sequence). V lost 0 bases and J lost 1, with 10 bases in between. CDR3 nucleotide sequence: TGTGCCAGCAGCTTGGAAGGGAGAGGCCAAGAGACCCAGTACTTC. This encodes CASSLEGRGQETQYF.

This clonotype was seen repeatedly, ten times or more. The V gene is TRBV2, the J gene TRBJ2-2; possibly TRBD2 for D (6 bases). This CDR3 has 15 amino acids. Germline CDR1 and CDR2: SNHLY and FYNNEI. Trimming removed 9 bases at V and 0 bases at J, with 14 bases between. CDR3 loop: CASQIAATNTGELFF. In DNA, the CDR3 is TGTGCCAGTCAGATAGCGGCCACGAACACCGGGGAGCTGTTTTTT.